Listed below are T cell receptor beta chains from one sample, sequenced in a study of T-cell memory formation after mild COVID-19. MiXCR, run by TCRdb on the 5' RACE reads, gives a single entry per CDR3 protein. The sample comprises 300,000 to 400,000 distinct CDR3 sequences, 15% of which are singletons, and 20% to 25% rests with the top ten. The sample consisted of PBMCs or a T cell subset sorted from them (not recorded which). Receptor source: a young man who had mild COVID-19 (a few samples of this study predate the infection). Cell type and time point are not known. The CDR3 runs from the conserved cysteine through the conserved F or W. D genes are given only for firm matches. Some rows mark clone size as missing; the rest say once, few, many or name a class of expanded clone.

j_call: TRBJ1-2; d_call: NA; v_call: TRBV2; clone_size: NA; cdr3_nt: TGTGCCAGCAGTGAAGGGGTCGCGTATGGCTACACCTTC; cdr3_aa: CASSEGVAYGYTF
j_call: TRBJ1-4; d_call: TRBD1; v_call: TRBV5-1; clone_size: NA; cdr3_nt: TGCGCCAGCAGCAAGCCGGACAGGGCGAATGAAAAACTGTTTTTT; cdr3_aa: CASSKPDRANEKLFF
j_call: TRBJ1-5; d_call: NA; v_call: TRBV6-5; clone_size: NA; cdr3_nt: TGTGCCAGCAGCCCACTCGGCGGCGAGAGCAATCAGCCCCAGCATTTT; cdr3_aa: CASSPLGGESNQPQHF
j_call: TRBJ1-1; d_call: TRBD1; v_call: TRBV5-1; clone_size: NA; cdr3_nt: TGCGCCAGCAGCTTGTTACAGGGGGACACTGAAGCTTTCTTT; cdr3_aa: CASSLLQGDTEAFF
j_call: TRBJ1-1; d_call: NA; v_call: TRBV5-5; clone_size: NA; cdr3_nt: TGTGCCAGCAGCCCGAGAACGGGTCGAACTGAAGCTTTCTTT; cdr3_aa: CASSPRTGRTEAFF
j_call: TRBJ2-3; d_call: NA; v_call: TRBV9; clone_size: NA; cdr3_nt: TGTGCCAGCAGCGCTACACTAGAGAGCACAGATACGCAGTATTTT; cdr3_aa: CASSATLESTDTQYF
j_call: TRBJ1-2; d_call: TRBD1; v_call: TRBV10-3; clone_size: NA; cdr3_nt: TGTGCCATCAGAGCTCAGGGGGACTATGGCTACACCTTC; cdr3_aa: CAIRAQGDYGYTF
j_call: TRBJ1-2; d_call: TRBD1; v_call: TRBV27; clone_size: NA; cdr3_nt: TGTGCCAGCAGTATATCGGGACAGGGGGCCTATGGCTACACCTTC; cdr3_aa: CASSISGQGAYGYTF
j_call: TRBJ1-2; d_call: NA; v_call: TRBV6-5; clone_size: few; cdr3_nt: TGTGCCAGCAGTTACTCGAGTGGTAAACTCCTCCTGCGGTATGGCTACACCTTC; cdr3_aa: CASSYSSGKLLLRYGYTF
j_call: TRBJ2-1; d_call: TRBD2; v_call: TRBV11-2; clone_size: many; cdr3_nt: TGTGCCAGCAGCTTAGGGCCGGGACTAGCGAACAATGAGCAGTTCTTC; cdr3_aa: CASSLGPGLANNEQFF
j_call: TRBJ2-3; d_call: NA; v_call: TRBV20-1; clone_size: few; cdr3_nt: TGCAGTGCTAGATTAGCCACAGATACGCAGTATTTT; cdr3_aa: CSARLATDTQYF
j_call: TRBJ1-1; d_call: NA; v_call: TRBV20-1; clone_size: NA; cdr3_nt: TGCAGTGCTAGGCAACCGAACACTGAAGCTTTCTTT; cdr3_aa: CSARQPNTEAFF
j_call: TRBJ2-1; d_call: TRBD2; v_call: TRBV7-3; clone_size: once; cdr3_nt: TGTGCCAGCAGCTTAACGGTCACCTGGCTAGCGGGGGGGCAATCAAATGAGCAGTTCTTC; cdr3_aa: CASSLTVTWLAGGQSNEQFF
j_call: TRBJ1-1; d_call: NA; v_call: TRBV9; clone_size: few; cdr3_nt: TGTGCCAGCACATGGGGTGCCGACACTGAAGCTTTCTTT; cdr3_aa: CASTWGADTEAFF
j_call: TRBJ1-5; d_call: NA; v_call: TRBV7-9; clone_size: NA; cdr3_nt: TGTGCCAGCAGCTTAGGGGTCCACTTGCCCCAGCATTTT; cdr3_aa: CASSLGVHLPQHF
j_call: TRBJ2-5; d_call: NA; v_call: TRBV30; clone_size: NA; cdr3_nt: TGTGCCTGGAGTGGACTCCCGGGACTTCTTCAAGAGACCCAGTACTTC; cdr3_aa: CAWSGLPGLLQETQYF
j_call: TRBJ2-1; d_call: NA; v_call: TRBV4-3; clone_size: NA; cdr3_nt: TGCGCCAGCAGCCAAGATCGGGCAGGGGGGCTCGTCAATGAGCAGTTCTTC; cdr3_aa: CASSQDRAGGLVNEQFF
j_call: TRBJ2-3; d_call: NA; v_call: TRBV28; clone_size: few; cdr3_nt: TGTGCCACCCTCACCGGGGTTTCGCAGTATTTT; cdr3_aa: CATLTGVSQYF
j_call: TRBJ2-3; d_call: TRBD2; v_call: TRBV4-3; clone_size: NA; cdr3_nt: TGCGCCAGCAGCCAAGCGGGGGGGCTAGAAGATACGCAGTATTTT; cdr3_aa: CASSQAGGLEDTQYF
j_call: TRBJ2-5; d_call: NA; v_call: TRBV12-3/TRBV12-4; clone_size: NA; cdr3_nt: TGTGCCAGCAGTTTATGGGCAGGGAGAGAGACCCAGTACTTC; cdr3_aa: CASSLWAGRETQYF
j_call: TRBJ2-5; d_call: NA; v_call: TRBV6-2/TRBV6-3; clone_size: NA; cdr3_nt: TGTGCCAGCAGAGATTCGCGCTTAGAGACCCAGTACTTC; cdr3_aa: CASRDSRLETQYF
j_call: TRBJ2-1; d_call: NA; v_call: TRBV20-1; clone_size: few; cdr3_nt: TGCAGTGTGAGGGTCAATGAGCAGTTCTTC; cdr3_aa: CSVRVNEQFF
j_call: TRBJ1-1; d_call: TRBD1; v_call: TRBV4-1; clone_size: NA; cdr3_nt: TGCGCCAGCAGCCCTACCCTGACAGGGATCATGAACACTGAAGCTTTCTTT; cdr3_aa: CASSPTLTGIMNTEAFF
j_call: TRBJ2-4; d_call: NA; v_call: TRBV11-2; clone_size: many; cdr3_nt: TGTGCCAGCAGCTTCACCCTAGCCAAAAACATTCAGTACTTC; cdr3_aa: CASSFTLAKNIQYF
j_call: TRBJ2-3; d_call: TRBD1; v_call: TRBV6-2/TRBV6-3; clone_size: few; cdr3_nt: TGTGCCAGCAGTTACTCGATCGCAGGGGGCGTCGATACGCAGTATTTT; cdr3_aa: CASSYSIAGGVDTQYF
j_call: TRBJ2-1; d_call: NA; v_call: TRBV5-1; clone_size: NA; cdr3_nt: TGCGCCAGCAGCTCCGGGTGGGACGTCGGGATCAATGAGCAGTTCTTC; cdr3_aa: CASSSGWDVGINEQFF
j_call: TRBJ2-1; d_call: TRBD1; v_call: TRBV18; clone_size: few; cdr3_nt: TGTGCCAGCTCGGGGACAGGGGGCCCCCCTGAGCAGTTCTTC; cdr3_aa: CASSGTGGPPEQFF
j_call: TRBJ2-7; d_call: NA; v_call: TRBV7-2; clone_size: many; cdr3_nt: TGTGCCAGCAGCTTAGCCTGGGGGCCCTCCTACGAGCAGTACTTC; cdr3_aa: CASSLAWGPSYEQYF
j_call: TRBJ2-3; d_call: TRBD2; v_call: TRBV6-1; clone_size: few; cdr3_nt: TGTGCCAGCAGTGAAACACTAGCGGGGGATACGCAGTATTTT; cdr3_aa: CASSETLAGDTQYF
j_call: TRBJ2-5; d_call: TRBD1; v_call: TRBV5-4; clone_size: NA; cdr3_nt: TGTGCCAGCAGCAAAACAGGGGGCCAAGAGACCCAGTACTTC; cdr3_aa: CASSKTGGQETQYF
j_call: TRBJ2-5; d_call: NA; v_call: TRBV7-9; clone_size: many; cdr3_nt: TGTGCCAGCCTTGCGGGGCCGCCCGGGGAGACCCAGTACTTC; cdr3_aa: CASLAGPPGETQYF
j_call: TRBJ2-7; d_call: NA; v_call: TRBV11-2; clone_size: few; cdr3_nt: TGTGCCAGCAGCTTAGTTGGCGGGGTGGGCGGCGAGCAGTACTTC; cdr3_aa: CASSLVGGVGGEQYF
j_call: TRBJ2-5; d_call: NA; v_call: TRBV5-1; clone_size: few; cdr3_nt: TGCGCCAGCAGCTTGGGTACAGCGAAAGAGACCCAGTACTTC; cdr3_aa: CASSLGTAKETQYF
j_call: TRBJ2-3; d_call: NA; v_call: TRBV2; clone_size: NA; cdr3_nt: TGTGCCAGCAGGAGCTCCGGGTCCTCAGATACGCAGTATTTT; cdr3_aa: CASRSSGSSDTQYF
j_call: TRBJ1-5; d_call: NA; v_call: TRBV18; clone_size: few; cdr3_nt: TGTGCCAGCTCACCCGGCCAGCCCCAAGATCAGCCCCAGCATTTT; cdr3_aa: CASSPGQPQDQPQHF
j_call: TRBJ2-3; d_call: TRBD2; v_call: TRBV12-3/TRBV12-4; clone_size: NA; cdr3_nt: TGTGCCAGCACACTTGGACTAGCGTCAGATACGCAGTATTTT; cdr3_aa: CASTLGLASDTQYF
j_call: TRBJ2-1; d_call: TRBD1; v_call: TRBV7-9; clone_size: few; cdr3_nt: TGTGCCAGCAGTTTCACACAGGGGGCGCTTCAGTACAATGAGCAGTTCTTC; cdr3_aa: CASSFTQGALQYNEQFF
j_call: TRBJ2-5; d_call: NA; v_call: TRBV2; clone_size: few; cdr3_nt: TGTGCCAGCAGTGTAGGGACGTGGGAGACCCAGTACTTC; cdr3_aa: CASSVGTWETQYF
j_call: TRBJ2-3; d_call: NA; v_call: TRBV5-1; clone_size: NA; cdr3_nt: TGCGCCAGCAGCGACGTCCTATTCGGGGATACGCAGTATTTT; cdr3_aa: CASSDVLFGDTQYF
j_call: TRBJ2-2; d_call: TRBD2; v_call: TRBV4-1; clone_size: NA; cdr3_nt: TGCGCCAGCAGCCAATTGACTAGCGGGGGGCCAAACACCGGGGAGCTGTTTTTT; cdr3_aa: CASSQLTSGGPNTGELFF
j_call: TRBJ2-6; d_call: NA; v_call: TRBV9; clone_size: NA; cdr3_nt: TGTGCCAGCAGCGTAGAGGCGTTAAGATCTGGGGCCAACGTCCTGACTTTC; cdr3_aa: CASSVEALRSGANVLTF
j_call: TRBJ2-1; d_call: NA; v_call: TRBV5-6; clone_size: many; cdr3_nt: TGTGCCAGCAGCCCGACGGAGTACAATGAGCAGTTCTTC; cdr3_aa: CASSPTEYNEQFF
j_call: TRBJ2-7; d_call: NA; v_call: TRBV27; clone_size: few; cdr3_nt: TGTGCCAGCAGCTCCTCCCCAGGCGGGGGCGACGAGCAGTACTTC; cdr3_aa: CASSSSPGGGDEQYF